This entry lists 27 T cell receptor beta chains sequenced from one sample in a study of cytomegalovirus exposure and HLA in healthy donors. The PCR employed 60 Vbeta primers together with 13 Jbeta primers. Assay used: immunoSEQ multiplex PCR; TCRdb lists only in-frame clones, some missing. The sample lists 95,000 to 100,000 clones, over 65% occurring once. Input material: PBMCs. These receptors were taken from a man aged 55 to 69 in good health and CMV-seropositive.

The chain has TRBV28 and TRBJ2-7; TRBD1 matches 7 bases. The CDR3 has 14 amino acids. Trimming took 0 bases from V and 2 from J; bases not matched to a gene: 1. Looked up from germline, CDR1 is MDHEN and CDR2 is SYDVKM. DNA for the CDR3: TGTGCCAGCAGTTTATGGGACAGGACCTACGAGCAGTACTTC. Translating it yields CASSLWDRTYEQYF.

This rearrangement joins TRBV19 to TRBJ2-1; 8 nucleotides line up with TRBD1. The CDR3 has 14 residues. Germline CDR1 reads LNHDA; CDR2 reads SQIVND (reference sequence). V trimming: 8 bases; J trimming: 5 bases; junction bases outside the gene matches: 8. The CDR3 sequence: CASGQGAGNNEQFF. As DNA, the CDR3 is TGTGCCAGTGGTCAGGGGGCAGGGAACAATGAGCAGTTCTTC.

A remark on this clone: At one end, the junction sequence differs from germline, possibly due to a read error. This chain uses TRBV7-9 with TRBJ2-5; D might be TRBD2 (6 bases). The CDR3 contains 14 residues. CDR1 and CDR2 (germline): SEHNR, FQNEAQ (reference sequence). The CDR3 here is CSSSFLGGEETQYF. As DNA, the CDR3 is TGTTCCAGCAGCTTTTTGGGCGGGGAAGAGACCCAGTACTTC.

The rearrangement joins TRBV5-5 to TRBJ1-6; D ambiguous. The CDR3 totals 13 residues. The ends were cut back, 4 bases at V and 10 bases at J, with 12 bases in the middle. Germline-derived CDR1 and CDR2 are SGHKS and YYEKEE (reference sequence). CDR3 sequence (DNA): TGTGCCAGCAGCCACATTGGTACGTCACCCCTCCACTTT. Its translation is CASSHIGTSPLHF.

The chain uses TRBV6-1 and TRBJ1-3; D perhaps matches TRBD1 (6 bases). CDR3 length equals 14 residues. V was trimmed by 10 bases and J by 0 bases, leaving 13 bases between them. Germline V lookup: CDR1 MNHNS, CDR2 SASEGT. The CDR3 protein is CATKTGYSGNTIYF. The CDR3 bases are TGTGCCACCAAGACAGGCTACTCTGGAAACACCATATATTTT.

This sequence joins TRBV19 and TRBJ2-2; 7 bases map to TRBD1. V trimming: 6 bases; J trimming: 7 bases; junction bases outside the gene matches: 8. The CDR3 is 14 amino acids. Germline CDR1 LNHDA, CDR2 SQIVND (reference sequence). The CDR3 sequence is CASSDWDSIGELFF. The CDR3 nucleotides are TGTGCCAGTAGCGACTGGGACAGTATCGGGGAGCTGTTTTTT.

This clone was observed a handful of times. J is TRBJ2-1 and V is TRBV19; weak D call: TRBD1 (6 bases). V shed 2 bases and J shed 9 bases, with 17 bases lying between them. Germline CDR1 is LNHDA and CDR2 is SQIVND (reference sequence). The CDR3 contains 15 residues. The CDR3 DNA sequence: TGTGCCAGTAGTATATCCGGGGTAGGGGGTGGTGAGCAGTTCTTC. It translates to CASSISGVGGGEQFF.

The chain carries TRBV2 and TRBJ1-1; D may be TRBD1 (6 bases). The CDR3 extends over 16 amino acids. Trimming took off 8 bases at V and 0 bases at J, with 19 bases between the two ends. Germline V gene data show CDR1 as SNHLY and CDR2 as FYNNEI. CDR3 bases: TGTGCCAGCGGGGGACGGGGGGCGGGGATGAACACTGAAGCTTTCTTT. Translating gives CASGGRGAGMNTEAFF.

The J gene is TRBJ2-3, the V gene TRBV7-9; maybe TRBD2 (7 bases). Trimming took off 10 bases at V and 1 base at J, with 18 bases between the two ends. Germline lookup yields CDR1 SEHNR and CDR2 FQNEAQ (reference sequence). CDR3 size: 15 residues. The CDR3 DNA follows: TGTGCCACCCAAGGGGGGGTTTTGGGCACAGATACGCAGTATTTT. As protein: CATQGGVLGTDTQYF. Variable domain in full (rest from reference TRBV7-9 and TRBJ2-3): DTGVSQNPRHKITKRGQNVTFRCDPISEHNRLYWYRQTLGQGPEFLTYFQNEAQLEKSRLLSDRFSAERPKGSFSTLEIQRTEQGDSAMYLCATQGGVLGTDTQYFGPGTRLTVL.

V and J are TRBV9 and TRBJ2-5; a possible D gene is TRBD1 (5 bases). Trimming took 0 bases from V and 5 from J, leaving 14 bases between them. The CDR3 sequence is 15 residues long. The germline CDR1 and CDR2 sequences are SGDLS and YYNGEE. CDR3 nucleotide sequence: TGTGCCAGCAGCGTAGGCAGGGTTGGTTTTGAGACCCAGTACTTC. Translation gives CASSVGRVGFETQYF. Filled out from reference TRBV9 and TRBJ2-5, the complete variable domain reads DSGVTQTPKHLITATGQRVTLRCSPRSGDLSVYWYQQSLDQGLQFLIQYYNGEERAKGNILERFSAQQFPDLHSELNLSSLELGDSALYFCASSVGRVGFETQYFGPGTRLLVL.

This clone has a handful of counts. The CDR3, as DNA: TGCGCCAGCAGCCAAGATCCGGGTTACCGGGAGCAGTACTTC. Encoded protein: CASSQDPGYREQYF. V usage is TRBV4-1 and J usage is TRBJ2-7; no firm D call. Trimming stripped 0 bases from V and 7 bases from J, with 13 bases between. The CDR3 runs 14 residues. Germline V gene sequence: CDR1 MGHRA, CDR2 YSYEKL.

CDR3 nucleotides: TGTGCCAGCAGTCCCATGGGAGACCCCTACGAGCAGTACTTC. As protein: CASSPMGDPYEQYF. The J gene is TRBJ2-7, the V gene TRBV27; possibly TRBD2 for D (5 bases). V shed 5 bases and J shed 2 bases, with 13 bases lying between them. The CDR3 is 14 amino acids. Germline V gene data show CDR1 as MNHEY and CDR2 as SMNVEV (reference sequence).

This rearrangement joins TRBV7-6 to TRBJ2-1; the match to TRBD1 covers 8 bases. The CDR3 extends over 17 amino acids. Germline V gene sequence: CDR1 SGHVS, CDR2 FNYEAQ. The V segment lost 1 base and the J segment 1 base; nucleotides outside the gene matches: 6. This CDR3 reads CASSLGPGGASYNEQFF. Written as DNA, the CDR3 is TGTGCCAGCAGCTTAGGCCCAGGGGGCGCGTCCTACAATGAGCAGTTCTTC.

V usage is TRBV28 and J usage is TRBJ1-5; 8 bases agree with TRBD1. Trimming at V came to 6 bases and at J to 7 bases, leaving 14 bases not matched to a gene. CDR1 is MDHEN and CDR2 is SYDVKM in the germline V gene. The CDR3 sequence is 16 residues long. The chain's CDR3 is CASSPRGQGRRQPQHF. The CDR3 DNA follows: TGTGCCAGCAGCCCGCGTGGACAGGGCCGGAGACAGCCCCAGCATTTT.

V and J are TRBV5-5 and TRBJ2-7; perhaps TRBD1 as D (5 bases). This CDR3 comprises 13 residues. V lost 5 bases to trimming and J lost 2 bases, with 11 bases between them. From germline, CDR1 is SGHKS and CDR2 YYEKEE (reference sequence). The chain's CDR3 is CASRVTGAYEQYF. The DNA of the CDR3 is TGTGCCAGCAGGGTTACAGGAGCCTACGAGCAGTACTTC.

CDR3 sequence reads: CASSHIHDTGIQETQYF. CDR3 bases: TGTGCCAGCAGCCATATTCACGACACCGGAATACAAGAGACCCAGTACTTC. This sequence joins TRBV13 and TRBJ2-5, with D unresolved. The CDR3 length is 17 residues. CDR1 PRHDT and CDR2 FYEKMQ come from the germline V gene (reference sequence). V lost 5 bases, J lost 2 bases, and 21 bases lay in between. The complete variable domain, with remaining parts taken from reference TRBV13 and TRBJ2-5, reads AAGVIQSPRHLIKEKRETATLKCYPIPRHDTVYWYQQGPGQDPQFLISFYEKMQSDKGSIPDRFSAQQFSDYHSELNMSSLELGDSALYFCASSHIHDTGIQETQYFGPGTRLLVL.

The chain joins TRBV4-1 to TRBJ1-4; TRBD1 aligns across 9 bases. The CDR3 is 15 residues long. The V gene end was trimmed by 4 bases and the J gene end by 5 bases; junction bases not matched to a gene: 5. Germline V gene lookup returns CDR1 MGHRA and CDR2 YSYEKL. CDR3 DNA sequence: TGCGCCAGCAGCCTTTCCGGGACAGGGAATGAAAAACTGTTTTTT. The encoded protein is CASSLSGTGNEKLFF.

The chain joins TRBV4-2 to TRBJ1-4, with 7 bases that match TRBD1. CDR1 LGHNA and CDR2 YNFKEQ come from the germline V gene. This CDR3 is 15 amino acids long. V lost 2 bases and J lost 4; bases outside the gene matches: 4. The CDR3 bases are TGTGCCAGCAGCCAACACCGGGACAGTAATGAAAAACTGTTTTTT. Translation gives CASSQHRDSNEKLFF.

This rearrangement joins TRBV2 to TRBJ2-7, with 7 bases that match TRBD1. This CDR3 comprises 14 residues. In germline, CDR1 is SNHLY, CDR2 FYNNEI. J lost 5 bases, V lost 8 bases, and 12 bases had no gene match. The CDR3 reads CASDREISGDEQYF. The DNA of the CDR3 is TGTGCCAGCGACAGGGAGATTAGTGGGGACGAGCAGTACTTC.

The CDR3 loop is CASSLGTPPEGQYF. CDR3 in DNA: TGTGCCAGCAGCTTAGGGACTCCCCCTGAGGGCCAGTACTTC. The chain carries TRBV7-6 and TRBJ2-5; TRBD2 might be the D (5 bases). This CDR3 is 14 amino acids long. The germline CDR1 and CDR2 sequences are SGHVS and FNYEAQ. With 1 base removed from V and 10 bases from J, the gap between germline ends came to 16 bases.

Here the CDR3 DNA reads TGTGCCAGTTATACCCTCATAACGGGCACTGAAGCTTTCTTT. Amino acid sequence: CASYTLITGTEAFF. The chain is built from TRBV28 and TRBJ1-1; D is uncertain. The V end was cut by 9 bases, the J end by 4 bases, with 18 bases between. The CDR3 is 14 amino acids. Germline V gene sequence: CDR1 MDHEN, CDR2 SYDVKM. The complete variable domain, with remaining parts taken from reference TRBV28 and TRBJ1-1, reads DVKVTQSSRYLVKRTGEKVFLECVQDMDHENMFWYRQDPGLGLRLIYFSYDVKMKEKGDIPEGYSVSREKKERFSLILESASTNQTSMYLCASYTLITGTEAFFGQGTRLTVV.

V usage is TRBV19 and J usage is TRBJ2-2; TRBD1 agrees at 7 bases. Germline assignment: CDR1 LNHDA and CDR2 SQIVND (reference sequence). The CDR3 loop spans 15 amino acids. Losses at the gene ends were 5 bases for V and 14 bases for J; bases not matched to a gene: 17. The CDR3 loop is CASSSLPGQTFHLFF. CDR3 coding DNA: TGTGCCAGTAGTTCCCTCCCGGGACAGACATTTCACCTGTTTTTT. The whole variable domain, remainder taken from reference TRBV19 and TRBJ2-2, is DGGITQSPKYLFRKEGQNVTLSCEQNLNHDAMYWYRQDPGQGLRLIYYSQIVNDFQKGDIAEGYSVSREKKESFPLTVTSAQKNPTAFYLCASSSLPGQTFHLFFGEGSRLTVL.

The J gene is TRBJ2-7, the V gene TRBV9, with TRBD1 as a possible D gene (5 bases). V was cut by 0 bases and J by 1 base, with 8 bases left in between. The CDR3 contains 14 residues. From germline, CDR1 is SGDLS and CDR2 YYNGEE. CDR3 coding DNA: TGTGCCAGCAGCGTAGCTCAGGGTTCCTACGAGCAGTACTTC. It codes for CASSVAQGSYEQYF.

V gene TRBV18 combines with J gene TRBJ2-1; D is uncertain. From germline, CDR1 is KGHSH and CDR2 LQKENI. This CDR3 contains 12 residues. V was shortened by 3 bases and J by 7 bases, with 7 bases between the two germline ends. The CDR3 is CASSPTGNEQFF. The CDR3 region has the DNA TGTGCCAGCTCACCCACCGGGAATGAGCAGTTCTTC.

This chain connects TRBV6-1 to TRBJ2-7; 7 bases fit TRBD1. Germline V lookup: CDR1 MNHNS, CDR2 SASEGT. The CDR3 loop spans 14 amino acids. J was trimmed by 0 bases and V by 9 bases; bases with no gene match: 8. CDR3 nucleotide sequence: TGTGCCAGTCGACAGGGAAAAGGCTCCTACGAGCAGTACTTC. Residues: CASRQGKGSYEQYF.

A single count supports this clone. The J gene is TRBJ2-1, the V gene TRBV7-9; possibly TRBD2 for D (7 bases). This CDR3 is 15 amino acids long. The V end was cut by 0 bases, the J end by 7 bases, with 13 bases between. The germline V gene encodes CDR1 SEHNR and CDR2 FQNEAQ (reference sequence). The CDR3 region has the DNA TGTGCCAGCAGCTTAGCGGGGGGGCCGCGAAATGAGCAGTTCTTC. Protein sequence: CASSLAGGPRNEQFF.

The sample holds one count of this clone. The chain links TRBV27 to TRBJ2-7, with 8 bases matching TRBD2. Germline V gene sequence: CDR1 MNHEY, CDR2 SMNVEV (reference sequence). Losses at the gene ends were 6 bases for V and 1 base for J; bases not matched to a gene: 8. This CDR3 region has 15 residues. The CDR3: CASRSYRGGSYEQYF. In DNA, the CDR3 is TGTGCCAGCAGATCATATCGCGGGGGGTCCTACGAGCAGTACTTC.